This T cell receptor (beta chain) was sequenced during a study of OX40 agonist ivuxolimab in advanced cancers. Notes on the research overall: Ivuxolimab, which targeted the costimulatory receptor OX40 (CD134), was an agonistic, fully human IgG2 monoclonal antibody. Intravenous ivuxolimab was administered to patients every 2 weeks at six dose levels: 0.01, 0.1, 0.3, 1.5, 3 and 10 mg/kg. Of the roughly 52 dose-escalation patients, hepatocellular carcinoma was present in approximately 20, melanoma in around 15, renal cell carcinoma in 9 and head and neck cancer in 9. A male proportion of under 85% and a mean age of approximately 58 years, ranging from about 20 to 85, were recorded for the dose-escalation cohort. Prior anti-PD-1, anti-PD-L1 or anti-CTLA-4 therapy was permitted, and checkpoint inhibitors had been received by less than 45% of dose-escalation patients. Three dose-escalation patients achieved partial responses, one with hepatocellular carcinoma and two with cutaneous melanoma. Peripheral TCRbeta sequencing aimed to test whether ivuxolimab altered TCR sequence diversity and caused clonal T-cell expansion. The paper describes the monotherapy dose-escalation part (N of about 52 patients) of the phase I trial of ivuxolimab. Results the study describes overall, beyond this receptor: Clonal expansion of both CD4+ and CD8+ blood T cells was observed from baseline to week 6 at doses 0.1 to 3.0 mg/kg. Low levels of normalized T-cell clonal expansion were also seen in some patients who did not respond. After ivuxolimab, more expanded clones were found on average in CD8+ T cells than in CD4+ T cells. The antigen specificity of the clonally expanded peripheral T cells was not determined. In partial responders in the 0.1-3.0 mg/kg groups, normalized peripheral clonal expansion was found to be among the lowest, especially among CD8+ T cells.

From the germline V gene (reference sequence), CDR1 is LNHDA and CDR2 is SQIVND. From cysteine to phenylalanine, the CDR3 is 17 amino acids long. Left in the record is the CDR3 DNA by itself, 51 bases read in frame from the first base. V sheds 1 base and J sheds 0 bases, leaving 10 bases between their ends. Patients with autoimmune disease history or receiving systemic immunosuppression were excluded from the trial. In every dose cohort, peripheral blood was drawn for TCR sequencing at baseline, cycle 4 day 1, and cycle 7 day 1. Samples were obtained from an open-label, multicenter, first-in-human phase I dose-escalation trial of ivuxolimab. Adults with locally advanced or metastatic melanoma, renal cell carcinoma, hepatocellular carcinoma or head and neck squamous cell carcinoma were enrolled in the trial. Before TCR sequencing, CD4+ T cells and CD8+ T cells were sorted from peripheral blood as separate populations.

Genomic DNA was extracted from sorted cells for sequencing of the TCRbeta CDR3 region. The immunoSEQ Assay was used for sequencing of TCRbeta CDR3 regions. Not all clones reach the TCRdb copy of this immuneACCESS table, which keeps in-frame sequences only. Checked studies attribute under half of the gap to unresolved V genes and leave the rest unexplained. The sample includes roughly 120,000 clones, with approximately 90% observed a single time. Around 0.84% of the sample rests with the top ten. Turning to this clone: This clone's antigen is unknown. No much larger clonotype is one base removed from it; base qualities were not supplied.

The sequencing here drew on CD4+ or CD8+ T cells sorted from blood, taken in a trial of the OX40 agonist ivuxolimab. The TCR sequence derives from an adult with an advanced solid tumor such as melanoma, head and neck, liver or kidney cancer. The rearranged chain carries TRBV19 and TRBJ2-6, with no confident D gene call. Here is the DNA: TGTGCCAGTAGTATAGCCCAACAGTTCTCTGGGGCCAACGTCCTGACTTTC. Its translation reads: CASSIAQQFSGANVLTF.